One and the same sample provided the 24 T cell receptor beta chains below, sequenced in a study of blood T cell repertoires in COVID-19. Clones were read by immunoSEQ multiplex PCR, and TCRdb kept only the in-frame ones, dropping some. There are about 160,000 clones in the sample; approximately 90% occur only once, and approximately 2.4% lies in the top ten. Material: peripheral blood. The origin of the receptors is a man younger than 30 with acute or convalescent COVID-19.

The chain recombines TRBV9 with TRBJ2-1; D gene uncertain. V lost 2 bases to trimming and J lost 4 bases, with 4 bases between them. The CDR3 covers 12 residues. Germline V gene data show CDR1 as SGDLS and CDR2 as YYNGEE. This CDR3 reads CASSVSYNEQFF. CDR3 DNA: TGTGCCAGCAGCGTTTCTTACAATGAGCAGTTCTTC.

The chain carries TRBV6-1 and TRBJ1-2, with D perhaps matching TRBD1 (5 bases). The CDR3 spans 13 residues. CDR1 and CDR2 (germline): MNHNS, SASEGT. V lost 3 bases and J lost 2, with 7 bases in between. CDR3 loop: CASSERQNYGYTF. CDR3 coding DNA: TGTGCCAGCAGTGAGAGACAGAACTATGGCTACACCTTC.

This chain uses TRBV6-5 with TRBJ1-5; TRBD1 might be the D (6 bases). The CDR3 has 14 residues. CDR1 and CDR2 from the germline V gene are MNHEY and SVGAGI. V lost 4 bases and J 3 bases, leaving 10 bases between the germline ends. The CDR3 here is CASSFRQANQPQHF. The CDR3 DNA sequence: TGTGCCAGCAGTTTCCGACAGGCCAATCAGCCCCAGCATTTT.

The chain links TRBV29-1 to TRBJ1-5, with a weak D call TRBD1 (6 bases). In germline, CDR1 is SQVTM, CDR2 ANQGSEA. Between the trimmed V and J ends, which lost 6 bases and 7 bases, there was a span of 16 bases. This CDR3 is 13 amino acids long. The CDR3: CSVLTPTGQPQHF. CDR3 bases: TGCAGCGTCCTCACCCCGACAGGACAGCCCCAGCATTTT.

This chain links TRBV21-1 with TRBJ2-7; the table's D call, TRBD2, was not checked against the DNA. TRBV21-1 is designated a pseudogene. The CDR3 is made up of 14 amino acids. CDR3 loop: CASPRWDCAYEQYF. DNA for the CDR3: TGTGCCAGCCCCCGGTGGGACTGCGCCTACGAGCAGTACTTC.

The CDR3 reads CASSPLNTEAFF. The DNA for the CDR3 is TGTGCCAGCTCACCACTAAACACTGAAGCTTTCTTT. The chain recombines TRBV18 with TRBJ1-1; D is unresolved. CDR1 and CDR2 (germline): KGHSH, LQKENI. Trimming stripped 1 base from V and 2 bases from J, with 2 bases between. This CDR3 is 12 amino acids long.

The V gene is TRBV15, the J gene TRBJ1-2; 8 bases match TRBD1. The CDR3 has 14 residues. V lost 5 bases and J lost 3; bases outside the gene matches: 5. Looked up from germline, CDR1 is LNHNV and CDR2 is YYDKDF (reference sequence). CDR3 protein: CATSSLDRDYGYTF. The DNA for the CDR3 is TGTGCCACCAGCTCCCTGGACAGGGACTATGGCTACACCTTC. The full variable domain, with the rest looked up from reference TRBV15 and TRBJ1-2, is DAMVIQNPRYQVTQFGKPVTLSCSQTLNHNVMYWYQQKSSQAPKLLFHYYDKDFNNEADTPDNFQSRRPNTSFCFLDIRSPGLGDTAMYLCATSSLDRDYGYTFGSGTRLTVV.

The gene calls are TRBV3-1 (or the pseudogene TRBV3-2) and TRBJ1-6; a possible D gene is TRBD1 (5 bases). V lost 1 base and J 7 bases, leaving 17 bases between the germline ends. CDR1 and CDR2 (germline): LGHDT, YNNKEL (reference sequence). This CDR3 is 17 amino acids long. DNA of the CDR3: TGTGCCAGCAGCCAAGGGTGGACACAGCAAGTCAATTCACCCCTCCACTTT. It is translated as CASSQGWTQQVNSPLHF.

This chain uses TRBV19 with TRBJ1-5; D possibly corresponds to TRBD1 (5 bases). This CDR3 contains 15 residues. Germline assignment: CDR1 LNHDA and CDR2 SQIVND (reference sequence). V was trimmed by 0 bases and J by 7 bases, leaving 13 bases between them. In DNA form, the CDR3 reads TGTGCCAGTAGTATAGATAGGCAGGGCTGGCAGCCCCAGCATTTT. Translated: CASSIDRQGWQPQHF.

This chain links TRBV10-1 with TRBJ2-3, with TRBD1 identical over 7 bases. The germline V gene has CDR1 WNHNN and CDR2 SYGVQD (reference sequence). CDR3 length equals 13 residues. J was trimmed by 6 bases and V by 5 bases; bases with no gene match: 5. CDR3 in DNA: TGCGCCAGCAGTCGGGACAGTAGGGATACGCAGTATTTT. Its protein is CASSRDSRDTQYF.

The CDR3 sequence: CASSLVHALGEQFF. The CDR3 bases are TGTGCCAGCAGCTTAGTTCATGCACTAGGTGAGCAGTTCTTC. The chain uses TRBV11-3 and TRBJ2-1; D perhaps matches TRBD2 (5 bases). The CDR3 consists of 14 residues. V lost 1 base to trimming and J lost 9 bases, with 13 bases between them. Germline CDR1 reads SGHNT; CDR2 reads YENEEA.

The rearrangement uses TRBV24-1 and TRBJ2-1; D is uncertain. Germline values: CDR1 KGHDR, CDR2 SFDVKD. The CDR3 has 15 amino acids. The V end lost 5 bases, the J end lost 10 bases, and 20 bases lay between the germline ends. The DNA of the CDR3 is TGTGCCACCAGTGTAGTGACTCCCCGTGGCATAGAGCAGTTCTTC. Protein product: CATSVVTPRGIEQFF.

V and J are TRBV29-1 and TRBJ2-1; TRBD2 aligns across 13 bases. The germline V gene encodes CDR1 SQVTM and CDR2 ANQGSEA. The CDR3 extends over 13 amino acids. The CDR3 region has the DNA TGCACCGGGACTAGCGGGACGTACAATGAGCAGTTCTTC. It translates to CTGTSGTYNEQFF.

In DNA, the CDR3 is TGTGCCAGCAGTGAGAACACAGGGGGCGACTATGGCTACACCTTC. Protein sequence: CASSENTGGDYGYTF. This sequence joins TRBV6-4 and TRBJ1-2, with TRBD1 identical over 9 bases. Unmatched junction bases numbered 5, after V lost 3 bases and J lost 3 bases. Germline-derived CDR1 and CDR2 are MRHNA and SNTAGT. CDR3 size: 15 residues.

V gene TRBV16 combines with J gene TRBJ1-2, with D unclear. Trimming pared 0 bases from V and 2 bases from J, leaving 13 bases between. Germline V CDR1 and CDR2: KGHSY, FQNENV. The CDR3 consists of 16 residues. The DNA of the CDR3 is TGTGCCAGCAGCCAATCGCTGGCGGAAGAAAACTATGGCTACACCTTC. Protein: CASSQSLAEENYGYTF.

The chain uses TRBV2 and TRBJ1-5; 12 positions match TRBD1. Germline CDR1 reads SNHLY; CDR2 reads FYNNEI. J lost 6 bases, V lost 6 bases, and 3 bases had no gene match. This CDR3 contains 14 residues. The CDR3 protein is CASRGQGAGQPQHF. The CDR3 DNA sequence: TGTGCCAGCAGGGGACAGGGGGCGGGTCAGCCCCAGCATTTT.

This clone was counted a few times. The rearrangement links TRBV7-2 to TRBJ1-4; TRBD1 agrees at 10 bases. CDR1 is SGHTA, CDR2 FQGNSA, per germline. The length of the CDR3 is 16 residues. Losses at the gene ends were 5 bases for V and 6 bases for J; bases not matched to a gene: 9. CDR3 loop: CASSPYPGQGYEKLFF. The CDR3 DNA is TGTGCCAGCAGCCCGTACCCGGGACAGGGGTATGAAAAACTGTTTTTT. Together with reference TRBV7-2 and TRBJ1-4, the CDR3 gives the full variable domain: GAGVSQSPSNKVTEKGKDVELRCDPISGHTALYWYRQSLGQGLEFLIYFQGNSAPDKSGLPSDRFSAERTGGSVSTLTIQRTQQEDSAVYLCASSPYPGQGYEKLFFGSGTQLSVL.

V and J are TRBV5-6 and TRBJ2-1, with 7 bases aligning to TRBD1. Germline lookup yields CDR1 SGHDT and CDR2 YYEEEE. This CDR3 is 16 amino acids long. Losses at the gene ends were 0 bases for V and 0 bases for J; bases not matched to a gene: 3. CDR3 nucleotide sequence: TGTGCCAGCAGCTTGGGAGGGGGCAGCTCCTACAATGAGCAGTTCTTC. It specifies CASSLGGGSSYNEQFF.

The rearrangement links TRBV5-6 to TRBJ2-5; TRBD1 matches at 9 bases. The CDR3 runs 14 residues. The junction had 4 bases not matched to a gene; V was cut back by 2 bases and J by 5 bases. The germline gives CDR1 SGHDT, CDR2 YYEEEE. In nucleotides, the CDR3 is TGTGCCAGCAGCTTCGGGACAGGGCGGGAGACCCAGTACTTC. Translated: CASSFGTGRETQYF.

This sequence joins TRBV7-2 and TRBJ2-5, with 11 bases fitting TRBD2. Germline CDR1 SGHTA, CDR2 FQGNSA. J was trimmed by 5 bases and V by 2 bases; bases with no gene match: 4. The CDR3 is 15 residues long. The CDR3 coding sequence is TGTGCCAGCAGCTTAAGAGGGACTAGCGGTGAGACCCAGTACTTC. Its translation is CASSLRGTSGETQYF.

DNA of the CDR3: TGCAGCGTTGAAGTGAGGCCCACCCTTTGGCCAAACACCGGGGAGCTGTTTTTT. This translates into CSVEVRPTLWPNTGELFF. The J gene is TRBJ2-2, the V gene TRBV29-1; D unclear. The CDR3 extends over 18 amino acids. Trimming took 1 base from V and 2 from J, leaving 20 bases between them. CDR1 and CDR2 from the germline V gene are SQVTM and ANQGSEA.

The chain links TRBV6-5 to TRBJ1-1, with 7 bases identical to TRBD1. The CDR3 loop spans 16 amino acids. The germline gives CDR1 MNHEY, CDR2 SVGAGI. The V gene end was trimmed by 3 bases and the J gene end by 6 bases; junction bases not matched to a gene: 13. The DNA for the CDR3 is TGTGCCAGCAGTTATTCCCTAGGGGGCGGTCGCGCTGAAGCTTTCTTT. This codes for CASSYSLGGGRAEAFF.

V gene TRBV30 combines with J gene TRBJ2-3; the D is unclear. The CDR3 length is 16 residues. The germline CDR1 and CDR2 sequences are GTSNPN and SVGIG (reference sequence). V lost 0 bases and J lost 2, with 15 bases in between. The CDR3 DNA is TGTGCCTGGAGTGTGATATCCGATCCTAACACAGATACGCAGTATTTT. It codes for CAWSVISDPNTDTQYF.

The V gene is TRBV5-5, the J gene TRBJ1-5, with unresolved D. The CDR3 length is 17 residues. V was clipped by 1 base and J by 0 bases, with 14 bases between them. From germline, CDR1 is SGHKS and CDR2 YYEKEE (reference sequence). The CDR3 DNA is TGTGCCAGCAGCTTGTTGGCAGGAACGTATAGCAATCAGCCCCAGCATTTT. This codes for CASSLLAGTYSNQPQHF.